This T cell receptor (beta chain) was found in a study of beta chain features in type 1 diabetes. CD4+ cells of the naive, central memory, regulatory and stem cell-like memory types were sorted via CD45RO/CCR7/CD25/CD127/CD95/CD27. Study findings and constraints: Over-representation of high TCR-expressing cells was a possible consequence of cDNA sequencing. PCR might favor shorter templates, equally in patients and controls. Type 1 diabetes patients showed a moderate but significant shortening of TCRB CDR3s in all four CD4+ subsets.

V was clipped by 8 bases and J by 4 bases, with 11 bases between them. Per germline, CDR1 MNHEY and CDR2 SMNVEV (reference sequence). This CDR3 spans 12 amino acids. cDNA synthesis used the whole RNA isolate, giving expressed TCRB sequences. The method was immunoSEQ multiplex PCR; TCRdb's version includes in-frame clones alone and lacks a portion of them. The sample consists of about 700,000 clones, 13% of them appearing once. A word on this clone: Its antigen is still unknown.

V usage is TRBV27 and J usage is TRBJ2-5; no clear D. The receptor was isolated from a man younger than 35 with type 1 diabetes. The sequenced sample consisted of naive CD4+ T cells from blood. The DNA for the CDR3 is TGTGCCAGCGCCGAGAGCCGAGAGACCCAGTACTTC. Translated, it gives CASAESRETQYF.